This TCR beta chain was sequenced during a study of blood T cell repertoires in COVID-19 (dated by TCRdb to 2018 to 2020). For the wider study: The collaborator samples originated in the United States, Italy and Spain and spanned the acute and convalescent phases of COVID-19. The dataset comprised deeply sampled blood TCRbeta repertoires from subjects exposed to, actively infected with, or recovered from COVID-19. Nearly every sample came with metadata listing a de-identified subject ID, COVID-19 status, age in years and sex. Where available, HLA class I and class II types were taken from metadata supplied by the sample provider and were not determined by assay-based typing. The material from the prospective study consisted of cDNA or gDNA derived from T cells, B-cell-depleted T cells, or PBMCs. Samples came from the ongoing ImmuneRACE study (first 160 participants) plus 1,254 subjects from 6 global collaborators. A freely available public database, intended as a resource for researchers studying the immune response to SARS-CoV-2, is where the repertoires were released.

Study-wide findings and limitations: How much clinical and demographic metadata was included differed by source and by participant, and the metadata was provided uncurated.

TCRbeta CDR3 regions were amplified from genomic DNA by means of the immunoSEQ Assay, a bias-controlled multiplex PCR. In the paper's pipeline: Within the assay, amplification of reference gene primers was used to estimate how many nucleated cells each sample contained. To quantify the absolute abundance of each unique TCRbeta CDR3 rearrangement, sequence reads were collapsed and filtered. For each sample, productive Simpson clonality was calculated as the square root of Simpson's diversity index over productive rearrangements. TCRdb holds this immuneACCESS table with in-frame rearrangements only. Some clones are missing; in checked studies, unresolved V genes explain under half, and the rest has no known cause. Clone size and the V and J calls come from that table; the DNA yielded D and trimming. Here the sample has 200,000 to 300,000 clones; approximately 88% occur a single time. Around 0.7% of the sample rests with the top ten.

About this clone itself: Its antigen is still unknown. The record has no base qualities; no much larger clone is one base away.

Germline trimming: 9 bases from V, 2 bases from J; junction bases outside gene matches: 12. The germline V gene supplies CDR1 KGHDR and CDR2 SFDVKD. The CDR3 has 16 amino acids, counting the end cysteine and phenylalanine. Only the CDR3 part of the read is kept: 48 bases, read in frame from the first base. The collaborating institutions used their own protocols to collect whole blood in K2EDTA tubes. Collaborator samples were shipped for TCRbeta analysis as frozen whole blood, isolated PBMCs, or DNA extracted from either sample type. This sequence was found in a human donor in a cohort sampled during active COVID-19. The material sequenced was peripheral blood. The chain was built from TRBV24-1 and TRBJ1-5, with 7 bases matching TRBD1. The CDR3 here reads CATFTGTEIGNQPQHF. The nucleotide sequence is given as TGTGCCACCTTTACCGGGACAGAAATTGGCAATCAGCCCCAGCATTTT.